These 23 T cell receptor beta chains came from one sample sequenced in a study of CXCR3-negative and CXCR3-positive naive CD8 T cells. The method, 5' RACE with UMI labels, was used to prepare the TRB cDNA libraries. From the 5' RACE reads, TCRdb lists one entry per CDR3 protein and no DNA. This repertoire includes approximately 58,000 distinct CDR3 sequences. The sample taken for sequencing was naive CXCR3- CD8+ T cells from blood. Stated subset: CD45RO-CCR7+CD27+CD95- naive CD8+ T cells lacking CXCR3 (TNR3-). The source of these receptors is a human donor in good health. Some clones in this sample may be carry-over from other donors' samples.

The chain employs TRBV29-1 and TRBJ2-7; TCRdb reports TRBD1, a call that lacks DNA to check it against. Germline V gene data show CDR1 as SQVTM and CDR2 as ANQGSEA. The CDR3 covers 13 residues. CDR3 sequence reads: CSVPGTGIGEQYF.

The rearrangement uses TRBV21-1 and TRBJ2-7; TCRdb gives TRBD2 as the D gene, but with no DNA this cannot be confirmed. TRBV21-1 is labeled a pseudogene. The CDR3 is 13 residues long. The chain's CDR3 is CASKLGGVYEQYF.

This chain uses TRBV7-6 with TRBJ2-3; as DNA is missing, the TRBD2 call by TCRdb cannot be tested. CDR1 and CDR2 from the germline V gene are SGHVS and FNYEAQ. The CDR3 covers 18 residues. The CDR3 region is CASSRQAGAMTRTDTQYF.

In terms of frequency, this clonotype is medium-sized (0.01 to 0.1%). The rearrangement links TRBV4-1 to TRBJ2-1; TCRdb returns TRBD1, unconfirmable since there is no DNA. The germline V gene encodes CDR1 MGHRA and CDR2 YSYEKL. The CDR3 consists of 17 residues. The CDR3 loop is CASSPGGRGGLYNEQFF.

The chain carries TRBV29-1 and TRBJ2-3; no DNA is available, so the TRBD1 call from TCRdb remains unchecked. The CDR3 has 14 amino acids. Germline V gives CDR1 SQVTM, CDR2 ANQGSEA. CDR3 sequence: CSARTRTGTDTQYF.

The chain combines TRBV15 with TRBJ2-4; with no DNA, the TCRdb D assignment of TRBD1 cannot be verified. CDR3 length: 17 amino acids. Germline-derived CDR1 and CDR2 are LNHNV and YYDKDF (reference sequence). The CDR3 spells CATRVGPRTVAKNIQYF.

The CDR3 loop reads CATSTGDGEQFF. The rearrangement joins TRBV15 to TRBJ2-1; the TCRdb call, TRBD2, lacks DNA for checking. Germline V lookup: CDR1 LNHNV, CDR2 YYDKDF (reference sequence). CDR3 length: 12 residues. Together with reference TRBV15 and TRBJ2-1, the CDR3 gives the full variable domain: DAMVIQNPRYQVTQFGKPVTLSCSQTLNHNVMYWYQQKSSQAPKLLFHYYDKDFNNEADTPDNFQSRRPNTSFCFLDIRSPGLGDTAMYLCATSTGDGEQFFGPGTRLTVL.

The chain has TRBV5-1 and TRBJ2-1; without DNA, the TCRdb call of TRBD2 cannot be checked. The germline CDR1 and CDR2 sequences are SGHRS and YFSETQ. The CDR3 spans 17 residues. The CDR3 is CASSPRTSVSSYNEQFF.

V is TRBV6-5 and J is TRBJ2-1; TCRdb's D call, TRBD2, is unchecked because there is no DNA. This CDR3 region has 11 residues. Germline assignment: CDR1 MNHEY and CDR2 SVGAGI. CDR3 sequence: CATFSQDEQFF.

The chain carries TRBV7-9 and TRBJ2-1. The CDR3 totals 11 residues. Germline V CDR1 and CDR2: SEHNR, FQNEAQ (reference sequence). The CDR3 is CASSEDYERFF.

CDR3 sequence: CASRRGQGTNSPLHF. The chain is built from TRBV4-3 and TRBJ1-6; TCRdb selects TRBD1, and the lack of DNA leaves this call unchecked. CDR1 and CDR2 from the germline V gene are LGHNA and YSLEER. The CDR3 totals 15 residues.

The chain employs TRBV15 and TRBJ2-7. Germline V gene lookup returns CDR1 LNHNV and CDR2 YYDKDF (reference sequence). The CDR3 extends over 12 amino acids. The chain's CDR3 is CATSKWTYEQYF.

This chain joins TRBV7-3 and TRBJ2-1; TCRdb gives TRBD1 as the D gene, but with no DNA this cannot be confirmed. The germline V gene has CDR1 SGHTA and CDR2 FQGTGA. This CDR3 has 13 residues. The chain's CDR3 is CASSGGTDNEQFF. The full variable domain, its missing parts supplied by reference TRBV7-3 and TRBJ2-1, is GAGVSQTPSNKVTEKGKYVELRCDPISGHTALYWYRQSLGQGPEFLIYFQGTGAADDSGLPNDRFFAVRPEGSVSTLKIQRTERGDSAVYLCASSGGTDNEQFFGPGTRLTVL.

This chain joins TRBV28 and TRBJ2-3; TCRdb returns TRBD1, unconfirmable since there is no DNA. Germline V gene data show CDR1 as MDHEN and CDR2 as SYDVKM. This CDR3 has 13 amino acids. CDR3 residues: CASSGDAADTQYF.

This rearrangement joins TRBV19 to TRBJ2-7. Germline loops: CDR1 LNHDA, CDR2 SQIVND (reference sequence). The CDR3 has 14 amino acids. The CDR3 is CASSPDALEYEQYF. The full variable domain, its missing parts supplied by reference TRBV19 and TRBJ2-7, is DGGITQSPKYLFRKEGQNVTLSCEQNLNHDAMYWYRQDPGQGLRLIYYSQIVNDFQKGDIAEGYSVSREKKESFPLTVTSAQKNPTAFYLCASSPDALEYEQYFGPGTRLTVT.

This CDR3 reads CASSQPGGDRETQYF. The J gene is TRBJ2-5, the V gene TRBV12-3 or TRBV12-4; TCRdb calls TRBD1, which cannot be checked without DNA. This CDR3 is 15 amino acids long.

The chain carries TRBV24-1 and TRBJ2-1; TCRdb's assignment of TRBD2 cannot be checked, as there is no DNA. Germline loops: CDR1 KGHDR, CDR2 SFDVKD. The CDR3 runs 17 residues. The chain's CDR3 is CATSDNTEAGPGDEQFF.

V usage is TRBV29-1 and J usage is TRBJ1-1; lacking DNA, the TRBD1 call made by TCRdb goes unchecked. The germline gives CDR1 SQVTM, CDR2 ANQGSEA. The CDR3 covers 12 residues. The CDR3 sequence: CSVEGPYMQAFF.

This sequence joins TRBV7-9 and TRBJ2-5; checking the TCRdb D call of TRBD1 is not possible without DNA. From germline, CDR1 is SEHNR and CDR2 FQNEAQ (reference sequence). The CDR3 spans 14 residues. CDR3: CASSFSGGQETQYF.

This chain uses TRBV2 with TRBJ2-7; the D call from TCRdb, TRBD1, cannot be confirmed without DNA. The CDR3 covers 14 residues. Germline assignment: CDR1 SNHLY and CDR2 FYNNEI. The chain's CDR3 is CASIGTGELYEQYF.

The rearrangement uses TRBV27 and TRBJ2-5; the D call of TRBD1 rests on TCRdb alone, since no DNA is present to check it. Germline lookup yields CDR1 MNHEY and CDR2 SMNVEV (reference sequence). The CDR3 loop spans 13 amino acids. The CDR3 is CASSSLARDALLF.

This sequence joins TRBV7-6 and TRBJ2-1; TCRdb outputs TRBD2, but without DNA this stays unchecked. This CDR3 has 18 amino acids. CDR1 is SGHVS, CDR2 FNYEAQ, per germline. CDR3 amino acids: CASSWGLAGGPDGNGQFF.

The chain uses TRBV19 and TRBJ1-4; TCRdb's D call of TRBD1 is untestable without DNA. The CDR3 runs to 18 residues. The germline CDR1 and CDR2 sequences are LNHDA and SQIVND (reference sequence). CDR3 loop: CASSLLGTGGIGNEKLFF.